Presented here are 9 T cell receptor beta chains from one specimen sequenced in a study of PD-L1 blockade in urothelial cancer. The data were produced by immunoSEQ multiplex PCR, yet TCRdb's version contains in-frame clones alone and is incomplete. The repertoire holds 50,000 to 65,000 clones, with around 84% as singletons. The sequenced sample was PBMCs, obtained around atezolizumab (anti-PD-L1) treatment. The receptor source for this set is a man in his forties or fifties with urothelial cancer.

The chain carries TRBV2 and TRBJ1-2; 7 nucleotides match TRBD1. J lost 8 bases, V lost 6 bases, and 9 bases had no gene match. Per germline, CDR1 SNHLY and CDR2 FYNNEI. The CDR3 sequence is 13 residues long. This CDR3 is CASRGDRSQGYTF. DNA for the CDR3: TGTGCCAGCAGGGGGGACAGAAGCCAAGGCTACACCTTC.

The J gene is TRBJ1-5, the V gene TRBV28; 11 bases line up with TRBD1. Per the germline V gene, CDR1 is MDHEN and CDR2 is SYDVKM. The CDR3 has 15 amino acids. V lost 6 bases to trimming and J lost 7 bases; unmatched junction nucleotides: 8. DNA for the CDR3: TGTGCCAGCAGGGCCGGGACAGGGGGGGGACAGCCCCAGCATTTT. As protein: CASRAGTGGGQPQHF. The variable domain in full, completed from reference TRBV28 and TRBJ1-5, reads DVKVTQSSRYLVKRTGEKVFLECVQDMDHENMFWYRQDPGLGLRLIYFSYDVKMKEKGDIPEGYSVSREKKERFSLILESASTNQTSMYLCASRAGTGGGQPQHFGDGTRLSIL.

The J gene is TRBJ2-2, the V gene TRBV7-8; 10 bases agree with TRBD1. CDR1 is SGHVS, CDR2 FQNEAQ, per germline. This CDR3 has 15 amino acids. V gave up 4 bases and J gave up 7 bases; unmatched junction bases: 6. The CDR3: CASSSRQGAGGELFF. The CDR3 region has the DNA TGTGCCAGCAGCTCCCGACAGGGGGCAGGCGGGGAGCTGTTTTTT.

This chain connects TRBV16 to TRBJ1-2; D might be TRBD1 (6 bases). This CDR3 is built from 17 residues. V was trimmed by 0 bases and J by 0 bases, leaving 14 bases between them. Germline V gene sequence: CDR1 KGHSY, CDR2 FQNENV. The CDR3 region has the DNA TGTGCCAGCAGCCAATCCGTTCAGGGGCCCGCTAACTATGGCTACACCTTC. Protein sequence: CASSQSVQGPANYGYTF.

At least ten counts were recorded for this clone. The chain employs TRBV7-9 and TRBJ1-1; D is unresolved. V was shortened by 6 bases and J by 4 bases, with 12 bases between the two germline ends. The germline V gene has CDR1 SEHNR and CDR2 FQNEAQ (reference sequence). The CDR3 has 13 residues. This CDR3 reads CASRVGVATEAFF. The CDR3 DNA sequence: TGTGCCAGCAGGGTGGGCGTTGCCACTGAAGCTTTCTTT.

The chain joins TRBV27 to TRBJ1-1, with D possibly being TRBD1 (5 bases). With 7 bases removed from V and 3 bases from J, the gap between germline ends came to 15 bases. CDR1 MNHEY and CDR2 SMNVEV come from the germline V gene (reference sequence). CDR3 length equals 14 residues. This chain's CDR3 is CASKPGGVHTEAFF. CDR3 nucleotides: TGTGCCAGCAAACCGGGGGGGGTTCACACTGAAGCTTTCTTT.

This clone was recorded many times. The chain recombines TRBV11-2 with TRBJ1-6; 7 bases agree with TRBD1. Germline CDR1 reads SGHAT; CDR2 reads FQNNGV. This CDR3 spans 15 amino acids. The trim removed 1 base at V and 5 bases at J, leaving 2 bases unmatched. CDR3 nucleotides: TGTGCCAGCAGCTTAGGGCAGGGGGATAATTCACCCCTCCACTTT. Translated, it gives CASSLGQGDNSPLHF.

This clone appeared a single time. The genes are TRBV7-9 and TRBJ2-3; D perhaps matches TRBD2 (5 bases). CDR3 length equals 14 residues. CDR1 SEHNR and CDR2 FQNEAQ come from the germline V gene (reference sequence). Deletions cut 1 base from V and 1 base from J, with 6 bases between. The CDR3 DNA is TGTGCCAGCAGCTTAGAGGAGGGCACAGATACGCAGTATTTT. Its translation: CASSLEEGTDTQYF. The full variable domain, with the rest looked up from reference TRBV7-9 and TRBJ2-3, is DTGVSQNPRHKITKRGQNVTFRCDPISEHNRLYWYRQTLGQGPEFLTYFQNEAQLEKSRLLSDRFSAERPKGSFSTLEIQRTEQGDSAMYLCASSLEEGTDTQYFGPGTRLTVL.

The genes are TRBV27 and TRBJ1-6; 10 bases are a match to TRBD1. Germline values: CDR1 MNHEY, CDR2 SMNVEV (reference sequence). The CDR3 is 18 residues long. Unmatched junction bases numbered 11, after V lost 5 bases and J lost 4 bases. In nucleotides, the CDR3 is TGTGCCAGCAGTGCGACAGGGGGCTCTTTAATTTATAATTCACCCCTCCACTTT. Translated: CASSATGGSLIYNSPLHF.